This T cell receptor (beta chain) is from a study of T cells in Graves' hyperthyroidism and ophthalmopathy. Study information: Specimen type is peripheral blood, collected at initial diagnosis prior to any treatment.

RNA transcripts gave rise to amplified TCR beta CDR3 regions. TCR CDR3 regions were first amplified by RT-PCR with HTBI primers. TCRdb reprocessed the multiplex PCR reads with MiXCR, giving one entry per CDR3 protein. Seen here are hundreds of thousands of distinct CDR3 sequences, 13% to 15% observed once, and the top ten hold 10%. Over 18 months, lack of ophthalmopathy progression marked Graves' hyperthyroidism as stable. PBMCs were sourced from approximately 9.3 ml fresh peripheral blood. Germline V CDR1 and CDR2: MGHRA, YSYEKL. CDR3 length: 14 amino acids. The ends were cut back, 4 bases at V and 11 bases at J, with 20 bases in the middle. Study-level results: Model-based prediction identified ophthalmopathy a median 6.5 months prior to its onset.

Comments on this clonotype: Its matching antigen is unknown.

The material sequenced was blood. The gene calls are TRBV4-1 and TRBJ1-2; maybe TRBD1 (6 bases). The receptor was derived from a young woman with Graves' hyperthyroidism. The CDR3, as DNA: TGCGCCAGCAGCCCCGGACAGTTCGGTCCATGGTACACCTTC. Encoded protein: CASSPGQFGPWYTF.